The rows below give T cell receptor beta chains drawn from one sample of a study of blood T cell repertoires in COVID-19. Clones were sequenced by immunoSEQ multiplex PCR, and TCRdb holds only the in-frame ones, with some missing. The repertoire includes roughly 150,000 clones, around 80% of them detected once, and about 7.3% sits in the top ten. The sequencing input was PBMCs or T cells enriched from blood (not recorded which). All receptors come from a man in his fifties or sixties who had recovered from COVID-19. The CDR3 runs from the conserved cysteine through the conserved F or W. The D gene is left open where the match is weak. For some rows the clone size is stated as once, few or many, or as a class when expanded; others skip it.

V gene: TRBV21-1; D gene: .; clone size: once; J gene: TRBJ2-1; CDR3 protein: CASSSLAGFGNEQFF; CDR3 DNA: TGTGCCAGCAGCTCACTAGCGGGGTTTGGCAATGAGCAGTTCTTC
V gene: TRBV10-2; D gene: .; clone size: .; J gene: TRBJ1-3; CDR3 protein: CASTQPSSGNTIYF; CDR3 DNA: TGCGCCAGCACCCAGCCTAGCTCTGGAAACACCATATATTTT
V gene: TRBV19; D gene: .; clone size: .; J gene: TRBJ1-2; CDR3 protein: CASIPGAGIANYGYTF; CDR3 DNA: TGTGCCAGTATCCCGGGCGCGGGGATAGCTAACTATGGCTACACCTTC
V gene: TRBV7-2; D gene: TRBD1; clone size: .; J gene: TRBJ1-2; CDR3 protein: CASSGQGLKGYGYTF; CDR3 DNA: TGTGCCAGCAGCGGACAGGGGCTCAAGGGCTATGGCTACACCTTC
V gene: TRBV5-8; D gene: .; clone size: .; J gene: TRBJ1-5; CDR3 protein: CASSFRSNQPQHF; CDR3 DNA: TGTGCCAGCAGCTTCAGAAGCAATCAGCCCCAGCATTTT
V gene: TRBV14; D gene: .; clone size: .; J gene: TRBJ1-1; CDR3 protein: CASSRPGVNTEAFF; CDR3 DNA: TGTGCCAGCAGCCGCCCGGGTGTGAACACTGAAGCTTTCTTT
V gene: TRBV14; D gene: .; clone size: once; J gene: TRBJ1-1; CDR3 protein: CASSRTGILGSEAFF; CDR3 DNA: TGTGCCAGCAGCCGCACAGGGATCCTCGGCTCTGAAGCTTTCTTT
V gene: TRBV2; D gene: .; clone size: few; J gene: TRBJ1-1; CDR3 protein: CASRDSVLNTEAFF; CDR3 DNA: TGTGCCAGCAGGGACAGCGTACTGAACACTGAAGCTTTCTTT
V gene: TRBV29-1; D gene: .; clone size: .; J gene: TRBJ1-1; CDR3 protein: CSVMDRNTEAFF; CDR3 DNA: TGCAGCGTAATGGACAGGAACACTGAAGCTTTCTTT
V gene: TRBV20-1; D gene: .; clone size: .; J gene: TRBJ2-3; CDR3 protein: CSARETDTQYF; CDR3 DNA: TGCAGTGCTAGGGAGACAGATACGCAGTATTTT
V gene: TRBV21-1; D gene: .; clone size: .; J gene: TRBJ2-7; CDR3 protein: CASSRQGAHYEQYF; CDR3 DNA: TGTGCCAGCAGCAGACAGGGGGCTCATTACGAGCAGTACTTC
V gene: TRBV5-6; D gene: TRBD1; clone size: .; J gene: TRBJ1-2; CDR3 protein: CASSSPGGLGYTF; CDR3 DNA: TGTGCCAGCAGCTCCCCAGGGGGTCTTGGCTACACCTTC
V gene: TRBV12-5; D gene: .; clone size: .; J gene: TRBJ1-5; CDR3 protein: CASGPDSQPQHF; CDR3 DNA: TGTGCTAGTGGCCCTGACAGCCAGCCCCAGCATTTT
V gene: TRBV27; D gene: .; clone size: few; J gene: TRBJ1-2; CDR3 protein: CASSLGSTGIYGYTF; CDR3 DNA: TGTGCCAGCAGTTTGGGTAGTACAGGGATTTATGGCTACACCTTC
V gene: TRBV15; D gene: TRBD1; clone size: .; J gene: TRBJ2-1; CDR3 protein: CATWDRMDHNEQFF; CDR3 DNA: TGTGCCACTTGGGACAGGATGGATCACAATGAGCAGTTCTTC
V gene: TRBV6-5; D gene: .; clone size: .; J gene: TRBJ1-2; CDR3 protein: CASSTPQGRVYGYTF; CDR3 DNA: TGTGCCAGCAGTACCCCCCAGGGCAGGGTATATGGCTACACCTTC
V gene: TRBV9; D gene: .; clone size: .; J gene: TRBJ1-1; CDR3 protein: CASSVAPGSEAFF; CDR3 DNA: TGTGCCAGCAGCGTAGCGCCAGGGTCTGAAGCTTTCTTT
V gene: TRBV6-5; D gene: .; clone size: .; J gene: TRBJ2-1; CDR3 protein: CASSRPGRGNEQFF; CDR3 DNA: TGTGCCAGCAGCCGACCGGGGAGAGGGAATGAGCAGTTCTTC
V gene: TRBV4-2; D gene: .; clone size: .; J gene: TRBJ2-7; CDR3 protein: CASSQDFGTYEQYF; CDR3 DNA: TGTGCCAGCAGCCAAGATTTCGGGACCTACGAGCAGTACTTC
V gene: TRBV18; D gene: .; clone size: .; J gene: TRBJ1-3; CDR3 protein: CASSPYGEKGNTIYF; CDR3 DNA: TGTGCCAGCTCACCATACGGGGAAAAGGGAAACACCATATATTTT
V gene: TRBV2; D gene: .; clone size: once; J gene: TRBJ2-7; CDR3 protein: CASSPDISYEQYF; CDR3 DNA: TGTGCCAGCAGTCCGGACATCTCCTACGAGCAGTACTTC
V gene: TRBV6-5; D gene: .; clone size: once; J gene: TRBJ1-4; CDR3 protein: CASRDAAGGKLFF; CDR3 DNA: TGTGCCAGCAGGGACGCCGCGGGTGGAAAACTGTTTTTT
V gene: TRBV7-2; D gene: .; clone size: few; J gene: TRBJ2-6; CDR3 protein: CASSLQGGNVAGANVLTF; CDR3 DNA: TGTGCCAGCAGCTTACAGGGAGGTAATGTAGCTGGGGCCAACGTCCTGACTTTC
V gene: TRBV5-1; D gene: .; clone size: .; J gene: TRBJ2-1; CDR3 protein: CASSFLGGADNEQFF; CDR3 DNA: TGCGCCAGCAGCTTCTTAGGGGGTGCCGACAATGAGCAGTTCTTC
V gene: TRBV5-1; D gene: .; clone size: .; J gene: TRBJ2-5; CDR3 protein: CASSPGGPKETQYF; CDR3 DNA: TGCGCCAGCAGCCCCGGGGGGCCGAAAGAGACCCAGTACTTC
V gene: TRBV9; D gene: .; clone size: few; J gene: TRBJ1-2; CDR3 protein: CASSPEAGDGYTF; CDR3 DNA: TGTGCCAGCAGCCCAGAGGCAGGGGATGGCTACACCTTC
V gene: TRBV3-1/TRBV3-2; D gene: TRBD1; clone size: .; J gene: TRBJ1-2; CDR3 protein: CASSQMGQAYGYTF; CDR3 DNA: TGTGCCAGCAGCCAAATGGGACAGGCTTATGGCTACACCTTC
V gene: TRBV19; D gene: .; clone size: .; J gene: TRBJ2-3; CDR3 protein: CASMDSSDLPVEYF; CDR3 DNA: TGTGCCAGTATGGACTCATCGGACTTACCAGTGGAGTATTTT
V gene: TRBV18; D gene: TRBD1; clone size: .; J gene: TRBJ1-2; CDR3 protein: CASSLTGTGNYGYTF; CDR3 DNA: TGTGCCAGCTCCCTAACCGGGACAGGGAACTATGGCTACACCTTC
V gene: TRBV5-5; D gene: .; clone size: .; J gene: TRBJ1-2; CDR3 protein: CASSLHNNYGYTF; CDR3 DNA: TGTGCCAGCAGCTTGCACAATAACTATGGCTACACCTTC
V gene: TRBV11-2; D gene: .; clone size: .; J gene: TRBJ1-3; CDR3 protein: CASSPAVGGNTIYF; CDR3 DNA: TGTGCCAGCAGCCCTGCGGTGGGTGGAAACACCATATATTTT
V gene: TRBV7-9; D gene: TRBD1; clone size: .; J gene: TRBJ1-5; CDR3 protein: CASSPGQGSSNQPQHF; CDR3 DNA: TGTGCCAGCAGCCCTGGACAGGGCAGTAGCAATCAGCCCCAGCATTTT
V gene: TRBV4-3; D gene: .; clone size: few; J gene: TRBJ1-5; CDR3 protein: CASSPLEGLGQPQHF; CDR3 DNA: TGCGCCAGCAGCCCGCTGGAGGGTCTAGGTCAGCCCCAGCATTTT
V gene: TRBV5-1; D gene: .; clone size: .; J gene: TRBJ1-3; CDR3 protein: CASSLTAGNTIYF; CDR3 DNA: TGCGCCAGCAGCTTGACAGCTGGAAACACCATATATTTT
V gene: TRBV7-2; D gene: .; clone size: .; J gene: TRBJ1-2; CDR3 protein: CASSLWTENYGYTF; CDR3 DNA: TGTGCCAGCAGCTTGTGGACAGAAAACTATGGCTACACCTTC
V gene: TRBV2; D gene: TRBD1; clone size: .; J gene: TRBJ1-2; CDR3 protein: CASSASGTGGRVATGF; CDR3 DNA: TGTGCCAGCAGTGCCTCCGGGACAGGGGGCCGAGTTGCTACCGGCTTC
V gene: TRBV2; D gene: .; clone size: .; J gene: TRBJ1-5; CDR3 protein: CASSRDTNQPQHF; CDR3 DNA: TGTGCCAGCAGTCGGGACACTAATCAGCCCCAGCATTTT
V gene: TRBV19; D gene: TRBD2; clone size: once; J gene: TRBJ2-3; CDR3 protein: CASSIDISPAGIHTDTQYF; CDR3 DNA: TGTGCCAGTAGTATAGATATCAGCCCAGCGGGGATTCACACAGATACGCAGTATTTT
V gene: TRBV7-8; D gene: .; clone size: .; J gene: TRBJ2-4; CDR3 protein: CASSLGPGGTLSPKNIQYF; CDR3 DNA: TGTGCCAGCAGCTTAGGCCCAGGGGGGACCCTGTCTCCCAAAAACATTCAGTACTTC
V gene: TRBV11-2; D gene: .; clone size: .; J gene: TRBJ1-2; CDR3 protein: CASSHGQGKGGYTF; CDR3 DNA: TGTGCCAGCAGCCACGGGCAGGGGAAAGGTGGCTACACCTTC